This section outlines one T cell receptor (beta chain) sequence together with its context. Its target is not known. The protocol was immunoSEQ multiplex PCR, while the TCRdb copy is restricted to in-frame clones and leaves out a portion. The table lists 40,000 to 45,000 clones, around two thirds of them singletons. The data were obtained in a study of PD-1 blockade in classical Hodgkin lymphoma. Broader study findings: Patients who responded completely had about the same baseline diversity as newly diagnosed patients. There was a significant rise in CD4+ TCR diversity by C4D1, with no such rise for CD8+. Reported baseline diversity: healthy donors highest, relapsed/refractory patients lowest.

All patients experienced relapse after autologous stem cell transplantation, and brentuximab vedotin exposure was variable. Sequencing was performed on peripheral blood mononuclear cells (PBMCs), taken at baseline. The TCR originated in a human donor with classical Hodgkin lymphoma.

CDR3 DNA sequence: TGTGCCAGCAGTACAGGGTTCAATGAGCAGTTCTTC. It specifies CASSTGFNEQFF. The chain employs TRBV25-1 and TRBJ2-1, with TRBD1 as a possible D gene (6 bases). The CDR3 sequence is 12 residues long. The V gene's germline CDR1 is MGHDK and CDR2 SYGVNS. V was cut by 5 bases and J by 6 bases, with 8 bases left in between.